This TCR beta chain was obtained from a study of blood T cell repertoires in COVID-19. Looking at the study overall: COVID-19 samples, acute and convalescent, were from the United States, Italy and Spain. Sample material is recorded as cDNA or gDNA derived from T cells, B-cell-depleted T cells, or PBMCs.

Original processing methods: Nucleated cell number was recorded as an estimate derived from reference gene primer amplification. The data were produced by immunoSEQ multiplex PCR, yet TCRdb's version contains in-frame clones alone and is incomplete. The V and J calls and clone size were taken over from that table, and D and trimming were inferred from the DNA. The table lists 45,000 to 55,000 clones, roughly 79% of them singletons. This CDR3 spans 16 amino acids. Germline values: CDR1 SGHRS, CDR2 YFSETQ. Trimming removed 4 bases from V and 2 bases from J, with 16 bases in between. This TCR was recovered from a human donor with active or convalescent COVID-19. The donor label of this sample is uncertain. The sequencing input was peripheral blood. This chain joins TRBV5-1 and TRBJ2-1; D possibly corresponds to TRBD2 (5 bases). CDR3 in amino acids: CASSPAGSGAYNEQFF. CDR3 DNA: TGCGCCAGCAGCCCCGCGGGTTCTGGGGCCTACAATGAGCAGTTCTTC. Together with reference TRBV5-1 and TRBJ2-1, the CDR3 gives the full variable domain: KAGVTQTPRYLIKTRGQQVTLSCSPISGHRSVSWYQQTPGQGLQFLFEYFSETQRNKGNFPGRFSGRQFSNSRSEMNVSTLELGDSALYLCASSPAGSGAYNEQFFGPGTRLTVL.